One sample yielded the 21 T cell receptor beta chains listed below, sequenced in a study of breast tumors, draining lymph nodes, adjacent tissues. A single record per CDR3 protein comes from TCRdb applying MiXCR to the multiplex PCR reads. The profile shows over 200,000 distinct CDR3 sequences, about 32% of them singletons. Samples came from axillary lymph nodes draining the breast cancer. Sample: axillary lymph node tissue. Source of these receptors: a female donor with breast cancer. Some clones in this sample may be carry-over from other donors' samples.

This clonotype showed up just a few times. This chain connects TRBV30 to TRBJ1-4, with D unresolved. V shed 0 bases and J shed 10 bases, with 12 bases lying between them. CDR3 length: 13 amino acids. Germline CDR1 and CDR2: GTSNPN and SVGIG (reference sequence). CDR3 in DNA: TGTGCCTGGAGTGTAGAATACCGGGGAAAACTGTTTTTT. Translated: CAWSVEYRGKLFF. Full variable domain (missing parts from reference TRBV30 and TRBJ1-4): SQTIHQWPATLVQPVGSPLSLECTVEGTSNPNLYWYRQAAGRGLQLLFYSVGIGQISSEVPQNLSASRPQDRQFILSSKKLLLSDSGFYLCAWSVEYRGKLFFGSGTQLSVL.

V and J are TRBV2 and TRBJ2-5, with 9 bases identical to TRBD1. In germline, CDR1 is SNHLY, CDR2 FYNNEI. V lost 5 bases and J lost 3; bases outside the gene matches: 4. This CDR3 contains 14 residues. CDR3 in DNA: TGTGCCAGCAGTAGCGGGACAGGGAAAGAGACCCAGTACTTC. The encoded protein is CASSSGTGKETQYF.

This clonotype was observed many times. The rearrangement joins TRBV7-6 to TRBJ2-5, with 7 bases fitting TRBD2. The CDR3 covers 12 residues. With V trimmed by 5 bases and J by 9 bases, 6 bases remained unmatched. Germline V gives CDR1 SGHVS, CDR2 FNYEAQ. CDR3 sequence (DNA): TGTGCCAGCAGCGTGAGCCGGGAGGCCCAGTACTTC. This translates into CASSVSREAQYF.

The chain employs TRBV6-5 and TRBJ2-7; D is perhaps TRBD2 (5 bases). CDR1 is MNHEY and CDR2 is SVGAGI in the germline V gene. V shed 6 bases and J shed 0 bases, with 9 bases lying between them. The CDR3 has 13 residues. CDR3: CASRDLISYEQYF. The CDR3 bases are TGTGCCAGCAGGGACTTAATCTCCTACGAGCAGTACTTC.

The rearrangement uses TRBV5-1 and TRBJ1-1, with D maybe TRBD1 (6 bases). Germline CDR1 is SGHRS and CDR2 is YFSETQ. CDR3 length: 14 amino acids. V was trimmed by 4 bases and J by 3 bases, leaving 13 bases between them. In DNA form, the CDR3 reads TGCGCCAGCAGCGGCCGAGGGGGGGACACTGAAGCTTTCTTT. Translation: CASSGRGGDTEAFF.

This clonotype was seen only a few times. Germline and junction disagree at one end, which may indicate a read error. This chain uses TRBV6-6 with TRBJ2-7; weak D call: TRBD1 (6 bases). This CDR3 contains 14 residues. In germline, CDR1 is MNHNY, CDR2 SVGAGI (reference sequence). The CDR3 is CASSHSDSSYEQYF. CDR3 sequence (DNA): TGTGCCAGCAGTCACTCGGACAGCTCCTACGAGCAGTACTTC.

This clonotype was observed at least ten times. CDR3 DNA sequence: TGTGCCAGCAGCGCGAGACAGGTAGAGGGTGAAAAACTGTTTTTT. Protein product: CASSARQVEGEKLFF. The chain couples TRBV9 to TRBJ1-4; a weak D match, TRBD1 (6 bases). Looked up from germline, CDR1 is SGDLS and CDR2 is YYNGEE. There are 15 residues in the CDR3. Trimming removed 3 bases from V and 7 bases from J, with 16 bases in between.

This clonotype was found a few times. The J gene is TRBJ1-1, the V gene TRBV6-6; a weak D match, TRBD1 (6 bases). CDR1 MNHNY and CDR2 SVGAGI come from the germline V gene (reference sequence). V was pared by 8 bases and J by 6 bases, with 19 bases between. The CDR3 has 14 residues. The CDR3 nucleotides are TGTGCCAGCCGGGACACCACCGGGGGGTCTGAAGCTTTCTTT. Translation gives CASRDTTGGSEAFF.

This clonotype was detected many times. One base away lies a much larger clone, so this may be a sequencing read error. The rearrangement joins TRBV20-1 to TRBJ1-2, with D unresolved. The CDR3 covers 15 residues. V lost 0 bases to trimming and J lost 8 bases, with 19 bases between them. Germline V CDR1 and CDR2: DFQATT, SNEGSKA (reference sequence). DNA for the CDR3: TGCAGTGCTAGAGACCCCACCGGGCAGGCGGTCGGCTACACCTTC. Its protein product is CSARDPTGQAVGYTF.

This clonotype has ten or more counts. The chain has TRBV20-1 and TRBJ2-1; 10 positions match TRBD2. Germline V CDR1 and CDR2: DFQATT, SNEGSKA (reference sequence). Losses at the gene ends were 4 bases for V and 3 bases for J; bases not matched to a gene: 9. There are 16 residues in the CDR3. CDR3 sequence reads: CSANKISGRGYNEQFF. The CDR3 bases are TGCAGTGCTAACAAAATCAGCGGGAGGGGCTACAATGAGCAGTTCTTC.

The table lists this clonotype with many counts. This sequence joins TRBV24-1 and TRBJ1-2; D gene ambiguous. CDR3 size: 13 residues. The V and J ends lost 2 bases and 6 bases respectively, with 9 bases between them. Germline V gene sequence: CDR1 KGHDR, CDR2 SFDVKD. As DNA, the CDR3 is TGTGCCACCAGTGATTCCGGGCGCGATGGCTACACCTTC. It encodes CATSDSGRDGYTF.

J is TRBJ2-4 and V is TRBV6-2 or TRBV6-3; D might be TRBD2 (8 bases). This CDR3 has 14 amino acids. The V end was cut by 5 bases, the J end by 8 bases, with 16 bases between. Germline V gene sequence: CDR1 MNHEY, CDR2 SVGEGT. This CDR3 reads CASSHREGAYIQYF. CDR3 nucleotides: TGTGCCAGCAGTCACCGGGAGGGGGCCTACATTCAGTACTTC.

This clonotype was counted ten times or more. The gene calls are TRBV5-1 and TRBJ2-1; the match to TRBD1 covers 9 bases. Germline CDR1 reads SGHRS; CDR2 reads YFSETQ. CDR3 length: 15 amino acids. The J segment lost 3 bases and the V segment lost 5 bases, leaving 6 bases of the junction unmatched. In DNA, the CDR3 is TGCGCCAGCAGACCCGGGACAGGGCACTACAATGAGCAGTTCTTC. Its translation: CASRPGTGHYNEQFF.

This clonotype has ten or more counts. The chain carries TRBV19 and TRBJ2-7; TRBD2 aligns across 11 bases. V lost 0 bases, J lost 0 bases, and 1 base stayed unmatched. CDR1 LNHDA and CDR2 SQIVND come from the germline V gene (reference sequence). The CDR3 has 16 amino acids. The CDR3 protein is CASSIDTSGSSYEQYF. Written as DNA, the CDR3 is TGTGCCAGTAGTATAGACACTAGCGGGAGCTCCTACGAGCAGTACTTC.

This clonotype was seen many times. The chain uses TRBV7-2 and TRBJ2-2; D call uncertain. Germline V CDR1 and CDR2: SGHTA, FQGNSA. The CDR3 contains 16 residues. The ends were cut back, 5 bases at V and 5 bases at J, with 18 bases in the middle. Here the CDR3 reads CASSVNARSVTGELFF. In DNA form, the CDR3 reads TGTGCCAGCAGCGTAAATGCCCGGTCAGTGACCGGGGAGCTGTTTTTT.

This clonotype was recorded at least ten times. The genes are TRBV20-1 and TRBJ2-7; 8 bases are shared with TRBD2. The CDR3 contains 12 residues. Losses at the gene ends were 6 bases for V and 4 bases for J; bases not matched to a gene: 5. The V gene's germline CDR1 is DFQATT and CDR2 SNEGSKA (reference sequence). The CDR3 DNA reads as TGCAGTGCCCCGGGAGGGGCGTACGAGCAGTACTTC. Translated: CSAPGGAYEQYF.

The genes are TRBV6-2 or TRBV6-3 and TRBJ1-2, with D tentatively TRBD1 (6 bases). This CDR3 comprises 15 residues. The ends were cut back, 0 bases at V and 7 bases at J, with 15 bases in the middle. Germline V gives CDR1 MNHEY, CDR2 SVGEGT. The CDR3 DNA is TGTGCCAGCAGTTACTCGTTGGGGGGCTCCTGTGGCTACACCTTC. Protein sequence: CASSYSLGGSCGYTF.

The V and J genes are TRBV10-3 and TRBJ2-3; D is possibly TRBD2 (7 bases). CDR1 and CDR2 (germline): ENHRY, SYGVKD. The CDR3 covers 14 residues. Between the trimmed V and J ends, which lost 4 bases and 2 bases, there was a span of 10 bases. The CDR3 loop is CAISGGGPTDTQYF. The CDR3 DNA is TGTGCCATCAGTGGGGGGGGGCCCACAGATACGCAGTATTTT.

There are many counts of this clonotype. This CDR3 is CASSLYSGVKNIQYF. Written as DNA, the CDR3 is TGTGCCAGCAGTTTATATTCAGGAGTCAAAAACATTCAGTACTTC. This chain joins TRBV12-3 or TRBV12-4 and TRBJ2-4, with D hard to call. This CDR3 contains 15 residues. Trimming took off 2 bases at V and 3 bases at J, with 11 bases between the two ends.

Many counts were recorded for this clonotype. The chain employs TRBV2 and TRBJ2-7, with D tentatively TRBD2 (6 bases). In germline, CDR1 is SNHLY, CDR2 FYNNEI. Trimming pared 7 bases from V and 3 bases from J, leaving 16 bases between. The CDR3 covers 14 residues. CDR3 amino acids: CASKIQEGGYEQYF. CDR3 coding DNA: TGTGCCAGCAAAATACAGGAGGGCGGCTACGAGCAGTACTTC.

Concerning this clonotype itself: In this CDR3 the conserved last residue, phenylalanine or tryptophan, is missing, so a read error is likely. CDR3 nucleotide sequence: TGTGCCAGCAGCTTGTGGTTGGATCTAGGGGCGGATACGCAGTATTCT. As protein: CASSLWLDLGADTQYS. The chain employs TRBV5-6 and TRBJ2-3, with D tentatively TRBD1 (5 bases). The CDR3 spans 16 residues. Trimming shortened V by 1 base and J by 6 bases, and 18 bases separated the two germline ends. Germline lookup yields CDR1 SGHDT and CDR2 YYEEEE.